This T cell receptor beta chain was sequenced during a study of blood T cell repertoires in COVID-19. At the level of the study: The United States, Italy and Spain supplied acute and convalescent COVID-19 samples. T cells, B-cell-depleted T cells, or PBMCs supplied cDNA or gDNA.

Original methodology: Scientists estimated how many nucleated cells there were by amplifying reference gene primers. Clones were read by immunoSEQ multiplex PCR, and TCRdb kept only the in-frame ones, dropping some. From that table come the V and J calls and clone size; the DNA was used to work out D and trimming. The repertoire includes over 120,000 clones, 88% of them detected once, and approximately 2% sits in the top ten. CDR3 length: 15 residues. Trimming removed 5 bases from V and 5 bases from J; junction bases left unmatched: 9. Germline V gives CDR1 LNHDA, CDR2 SQIVND (reference sequence). The chain is built from TRBV19 and TRBJ2-1; the match to TRBD2 covers 7 bases. Specimen: peripheral blood. The sequence was obtained from a man in his 70s with acute or convalescent COVID-19. The CDR3 DNA follows: TGTGCCAGTAGTGCGGCAGCGGGGAATGACAATGAGCAGTTCTTC. Translation: CASSAAAGNDNEQFF.